This paragraph reports one T cell receptor (beta chain). The antigen remains unidentified. The data were taken from a study of cytomegalovirus exposure and HLA in healthy donors. Broader study findings: Differences between HLA loci emerged in a later analysis of TCR association rates, with DRB1 most and HLA-C fewest.

The V and J ends lost 2 bases and 0 bases respectively, with 12 bases between them. The CDR3 is made up of 16 amino acids. The germline CDR1 and CDR2 sequences are SGDLS and YYNGEE. With 60 Vbeta and 13 Jbeta primers, the PCR was carried out. The method was immunoSEQ multiplex PCR; TCRdb's version includes in-frame clones alone and lacks a portion of them. Of about 130,000 clones listed, 65% to 75% are singletons. The sample consisted of PBMCs. The rearrangement links TRBV9 to TRBJ2-1; D gene ambiguous. The receptor was isolated from a man between 35 and 55 years old in good health and CMV-seropositive. This CDR3 reads CASSVPSLSSYNEQFF. CDR3 nucleotide sequence: TGTGCCAGCAGCGTGCCGAGCTTGAGCTCCTACAATGAGCAGTTCTTC.